This T cell receptor (beta chain) derives from a study of T cell responses to AZD1222 COVID-19 vaccine (dated by TCRdb to the early 2020s). For the study in its entirety: A total of about 250 trial participants underwent TCR sequencing, of whom 200 to 220 had received two doses of AZD1222 and about 25 had received two doses of the MenACWY control vaccine. Trial participants were enrolled into age subgroups of 18-55, 56-69 and 70-plus years, which contained about 150, 28 and 57 TCR-sequenced participants, respectively.

The CDR3 regions of human TCRbeta chains were subjected to immunosequencing. Per the source publication's procedure: Repertoire TCRs were matched against a reference library of SARS-CoV-2-specific TCRs generated with the MIRA antigen-specificity platform. Breadth meant the fraction of unique TCRs that were SARS-CoV-2-associated, whereas depth meant the fraction of total T cells that were SARS-CoV-2-associated. Using the MIRA data, each spike-specific TCR was mapped to the spike region that the TCR reacts to and placed in a CD4 or CD8 class. Log10-transformed breadth and depth values were compared by one-way ANOVA with Sidak's multiple comparisons tests. Not all clones reach the TCRdb copy of this immuneACCESS table, which keeps in-frame sequences only. Checked studies attribute under half of the gap to unresolved V genes and leave the rest unexplained. For V, J and clone size, that table is used; D and trimming come from the DNA. Recorded for this sample are about 210,000 clones; around 94% of them occurred a single time. Over 1.5% of the sample comes from the top ten.

The time point label on this specimen signifies: about 28 days (+/-7) after the second vaccine dose. Reading the label with the study, this specimen's treatment or condition is: meningococcal conjugate vaccine given as trial control. Vaccinee samples came from UK trials COV001 and COV002, including a single-blind randomized controlled phase 2/3 trial of AZD1222 (ChAdOx1 nCoV-19) in healthy adults. Trial participant PBMC samples were collected at day 0 and day 28 after the second dose for TCRbeta chain sequencing. Study-wide conclusions, independent of this receptor: A significant rise in spike-specific TCR breadth and depth was observed after two AZD1222 doses relative to day 0 and relative to MenACWY recipients. In the small 56-69-year group, the increase in depth fell short of significance, most likely because of low power. Nearly half of unique spike-specific TCRs reportedly recognized epitopes outside regions mutated in the B.1.351 and B.1.1.7 variants. Because no day 14 peak-response samples were available, the repertoires could be characterized only after the peak T cell response. Most participants were white British and females outnumbered males, and the authors suggested that clonal diversity may have been underestimated. Conclusions about previously exposed vaccinees are limited because only six or seven AZD1222 recipients were SARS-CoV-2 seropositive at baseline. The vaccine-associated CD4 TCRs covered the entire spike protein, and the dominant responses fell in regions 160-218 and 743-854.

As concerns this clone: The clone's antigen remains unknown. No base-level quality is on record; no much larger clone is a single base apart.

For CDR1 and CDR2, the germline V gene lists SQVTM and ANQGSEA. Including cysteine and phenylalanine, the CDR3 has 13 amino acids. CDR3 DNA is the only sequence kept; it has 39 bases, read in frame from the first base. Trimming accounts for 4 bases at V and 1 base at J, while the number of junction bases matched to no gene is 2. This TCR came from an adult who received the MenACWY meningococcal vaccine as a control. The sample was peripheral blood, taken 28 days after the second dose of the MenACWY control vaccine. In this chain, TRBV29-1 is recombined with TRBJ1-1, and 8 junctional nucleotides match TRBD1. The DNA is TGCAGCGTTGTACAGGGGGGGAACACTGAAGCTTTCTTT. Translated, it gives CSVVQGGNTEAFF.